This TCR beta chain comes out of a study of radiotherapy plus CTLA-4 blockade in lung cancer. Study-level information: Disease control was present in 31% of patients, and objective responses in around 20%. General study points: Some TCR clones had been derived from tumors. These clones expanded in peripheral blood after radiotherapy plus ipilimumab.

Assay: immunoSEQ multiplex PCR; the TCRdb copy retains only in-frame clones and omits some. The sample yields some 110,000 clones, under 90% seen once. About this clone itself: Its antigen remains unidentified.

Chemo-refractory metastatic non-small-cell lung cancer patients underwent focal radiation alongside CTLA-4 blockade with ipilimumab. The CDR3 consists of 12 residues. V lost 5 bases, J lost 7 bases, and 9 bases lay in between. CDR1 is SEHNR and CDR2 is FQNEAQ in the germline V gene (reference sequence). This specimen was peripheral blood, taken from a patient treated with radiotherapy plus ipilimumab. The chain links TRBV7-9 to TRBJ2-1; tentatively, D is TRBD2 (5 bases). The TCR was taken from a human donor with non-small cell lung cancer that progressed on radiotherapy plus ipilimumab. Some clones in this sample may be carry-over from other donors' samples. CDR3 in DNA: TGTGCCAGCAGCACAGCGGCTAATGAGCAGTTCTTC. Its translation is CASSTAANEQFF.